This is a list of T cell receptor beta chains from one sample in a study of T cell responses to AZD1222 COVID-19 vaccine. This table comes from immunoSEQ multiplex PCR, and its TCRdb copy is limited to in-frame clones, with some not included. Of 86,000 or so clones listed, about nine tenths were seen once; the top ten hold 6.9%. The source material was peripheral blood, sampled 28 days after the second AZD1222 dose. These receptors originate from an adult who received the AZD1222 COVID-19 vaccine. CDR3s include the opening cysteine and the closing phenylalanine or tryptophan. The D gene is left open where the match is weak. Not every row has a clone size; where given, it reads once, few, many or a size class.

TRBJ1-1	TRBV5-1	-	TRBD1	CASSLAGGRITEAFF	TGCGCCAGCAGCTTAGCAGGGGGTAGGATAACTGAAGCTTTCTTT
TRBJ2-1	TRBV11-2	-	TRBD2	CASRIRTSGNNEQFF	TGTGCCAGCAGGATCCGGACTAGCGGCAACAATGAGCAGTTCTTC
TRBJ2-1	TRBV5-4	-	-	CASSGVSYNEQFF	TGTGCCAGCAGCGGAGTCTCCTACAATGAGCAGTTCTTC
TRBJ2-5	TRBV6-4	-	-	CASSTSGEGTQYF	TGTGCCAGCAGTACTTCAGGGGAAGGGACCCAGTACTTC
TRBJ2-5	TRBV6-1	-	TRBD2	CASSETRTSGIQETQYF	TGTGCCAGCAGTGAAACGAGGACTAGCGGGATCCAAGAGACCCAGTACTTC
TRBJ1-5	TRBV6-2/TRBV6-3	-	-	CASSYDGNRNQPQHF	TGTGCCAGCAGTTACGACGGGAATCGCAATCAGCCCCAGCATTTT
TRBJ1-1	TRBV29-1	-	-	CSVIQNTEAFF	TGCAGCGTTATTCAGAACACTGAAGCTTTCTTT
TRBJ1-1	TRBV15	-	-	CATSRDPNTEAFF	TGTGCCACCAGCAGAGATCCTAACACTGAAGCTTTCTTT
TRBJ1-2	TRBV6-5	-	-	CASSFTDNYGYTF	TGTGCCAGCAGCTTTACAGATAACTATGGCTACACCTTC
TRBJ2-3	TRBV6-5	-	TRBD2	CASSYSGLAVTDTQYF	TGTGCCAGCAGTTACTCAGGACTAGCGGTTACAGATACGCAGTATTTT
TRBJ2-7	TRBV6-1	medium-sized	TRBD2	CASSEGTSGSYEQYF	TGTGCCAGCAGTGAAGGGACTAGCGGCTCCTACGAGCAGTACTTC
TRBJ2-7	TRBV13	few	TRBD2	CASSSHLTSGTDYEQYF	TGTGCCAGCAGCTCCCATTTAACTAGCGGGACAGACTACGAGCAGTACTTC
TRBJ2-3	TRBV6-6	-	TRBD2	CASSPYVGLAGVYTQYF	TGTGCCAGCAGTCCTTACGTGGGACTAGCGGGAGTATATACGCAGTATTTT
TRBJ2-1	TRBV9	-	-	CASSVDRWEGTDNEQFF	TGTGCCAGCAGCGTAGATCGGTGGGAAGGGACCGACAATGAGCAGTTCTTC
TRBJ1-4	TRBV24-1	-	-	CATSEKGSTNEKLFF	TGTGCCACCAGTGAGAAGGGCTCAACTAATGAAAAACTGTTTTTT
TRBJ1-1	TRBV6-5	-	-	CASRKQVNTEAFF	TGTGCCAGCAGGAAACAGGTGAACACTGAAGCTTTCTTT
TRBJ2-7	TRBV21-1	-	-	CASRKVERQCGTLSYEQYF	TGTGCCAGCAGGAAAGTGGAAAGACAGTGCGGGACTCTCTCCTACGAGCAGTACTTC
TRBJ1-1	TRBV4-1	-	-	CASSQRENTEAFF	TGCGCCAGCAGCCAACGGGAGAACACTGAAGCTTTCTTT
TRBJ2-7	TRBV7-2	-	-	CASSLDLASYEQYF	TGTGCCAGCAGCTTAGATCTTGCTTCCTACGAGCAGTACTTC
TRBJ2-5	TRBV11-2	-	-	CASSLYRRDHSRKYF	TGTGCCAGCAGCTTATATCGGCGTGACCATAGTCGGAAGTACTTC
TRBJ2-1	TRBV5-6	-	-	CASSSRAPTQFF	TGTGCCAGCAGCTCAAGGGCCCCAACGCAGTTCTTC
TRBJ1-4	TRBV19	-	-	CASSPRARFLFF	TGTGCCAGTAGTCCGAGGGCCAGATTCCTGTTTTTT
TRBJ1-6	TRBV2	-	TRBD1	CASSGDSVSPLHF	TGTGCCAGCAGTGGGGACAGCGTTTCACCCCTCCACTTT
TRBJ2-7	TRBV6-1	few	TRBD1	CASSAPAGTGSAEQYF	TGTGCCAGCAGTGCCCCGGCCGGGACAGGGTCCGCCGAGCAGTACTTC
TRBJ1-4	TRBV29-1	-	-	CSVEVGTGFLNEKLFF	TGCAGCGTTGAAGTGGGAACGGGATTCCTGAATGAAAAACTGTTTTTT
TRBJ2-2	TRBV5-8	once	TRBD2	CASGLPGTSGSNTGELFF	TGTGCCAGCGGCTTGCCGGGGACTAGCGGGAGTAACACCGGGGAGCTGTTTTTT
TRBJ2-3	TRBV4-1	-	-	CASSQAGASSTDTQYF	TGCGCCAGCAGCCAAGCAGGGGCCTCTAGCACAGATACGCAGTATTTT
TRBJ2-5	TRBV14	-	TRBD1	CASSLLTGVLYQETQYF	TGTGCCAGCAGCCTACTGACAGGGGTCCTGTATCAAGAGACCCAGTACTTC
TRBJ1-1	TRBV7-9	once	-	CASSPLTEAFF	TGTGCCAGCAGCCCCCTCACTGAAGCTTTCTTT
TRBJ1-5	TRBV10-2	-	-	CASKRQENQPQHF	TGCGCCAGCAAGCGACAGGAGAATCAGCCCCAGCATTTT
TRBJ2-5	TRBV19	-	TRBD1	CASSDYGQGYETQYF	TGTGCCAGTAGTGATTATGGACAGGGTTACGAGACCCAGTACTTC
TRBJ2-2	TRBV19	few	-	CASSIYRTGELFF	TGTGCCAGTAGTATTTATAGGACCGGGGAGCTGTTTTTT
TRBJ2-5	TRBV7-9	-	-	CASSLGVGRETQYF	TGTGCCAGCAGCTTAGGCGTAGGGAGGGAGACCCAGTACTTC
TRBJ2-3	TRBV5-1	once	-	CASSLETRNWYF	TGCGCCAGCAGCCTAGAGACTAGAAACTGGTATTTT
TRBJ2-7	TRBV7-9	-	-	CASSPFSRPDEQYF	TGTGCCAGCAGCCCGTTCTCGCGCCCAGACGAGCAGTACTTC
TRBJ1-1	TRBV5-1	-	TRBD1	CASSGQTGGTEAFF	TGCGCCAGCAGCGGTCAGACAGGGGGCACTGAAGCTTTCTTT
TRBJ2-3	TRBV2	-	TRBD2	CASSGAGAGTDTQYF	TGTGCCAGCAGTGGAGCGGGAGCCGGAACAGATACGCAGTATTTT
TRBJ1-2	TRBV2	-	-	CASSEGVRRASTNYGYTF	TGTGCCAGCAGTGAAGGGGTCCGCAGGGCCTCAACTAACTATGGCTACACCTTC
TRBJ2-3	TRBV30	-	-	CAWSLGPDTQYF	TGTGCCTGGTCCCTAGGTCCAGATACGCAGTATTTT
TRBJ2-7	TRBV7-2	-	TRBD2	CASSPGLVNYEQYF	TGTGCCAGCAGTCCTGGACTAGTAAACTACGAGCAGTACTTC
TRBJ1-5	TRBV4-3	-	-	CASSQGRINQPQHF	TGCGCCAGCAGCCAAGGACGGATCAATCAGCCCCAGCATTTT
TRBJ1-4	TRBV9	-	-	CASSARGVNEKLFF	TGTGCCAGCAGCGCCCGTGGGGTGAATGAAAAACTGTTTTTT
TRBJ1-1	TRBV12-3/TRBV12-4	-	-	CASSDAGTEAFF	TGTGCCAGCAGTGACGCGGGGACTGAAGCTTTCTTT
TRBJ2-5	TRBV6-2/TRBV6-3	-	-	CASSYSIGGTTKETQYF	TGTGCCAGCAGTTACTCGATTGGGGGGACCACCAAAGAGACCCAGTACTTC
TRBJ1-2	TRBV2	once	-	CASSQISNYGYTF	TGTGCCAGCAGTCAGATCTCTAACTATGGCTACACCTTC
TRBJ2-2	TRBV5-1	once	-	CASSSGDSTGELFF	TGCGCCAGCAGCTCGGGGGACTCCACCGGGGAGCTGTTTTTT
TRBJ2-5	TRBV29-1	-	-	CSVVGYQETQYF	TGCAGCGTTGTCGGATATCAAGAGACCCAGTACTTC
TRBJ2-7	TRBV6-2/TRBV6-3	-	TRBD2	CASSSVLAGAEQYF	TGTGCCAGCAGTTCCGTGCTAGCGGGAGCCGAGCAGTACTTC
TRBJ2-1	TRBV10-2	-	-	CASIWVLGSNEQFF	TGCGCCAGCATCTGGGTCCTAGGGAGCAATGAGCAGTTCTTC
TRBJ1-2	TRBV7-2	-	-	CASSSRQSLYGYTF	TGTGCCAGCAGCAGCCGACAGAGCCTCTATGGCTACACCTTC
TRBJ1-5	TRBV19	-	TRBD1	CASSIGTGVGYSNQPQHF	TGTGCCAGTAGTATCGGGACAGGGGTTGGCTATAGCAATCAGCCCCAGCATTTT
TRBJ1-3	TRBV29-1	-	-	CSVRREGNTIYF	TGCAGCGTTAGGAGGGAGGGAAACACCATATATTTT
TRBJ1-3	TRBV7-2	-	-	CASSLVSGNTIYF	TGTGCCAGCAGCCTGGTTTCTGGAAACACCATATATTTT
TRBJ1-3	TRBV7-8	-	TRBD1	CASSRQGAGNTIYF	TGTGCCAGCAGCCGCCAGGGGGCAGGAAACACCATATATTTT
TRBJ2-7	TRBV6-2/TRBV6-3	-	-	CASSSVRYEQYF	TGTGCCAGCAGTTCCGTTCGATACGAGCAGTACTTC
TRBJ1-1	TRBV7-9	-	-	CASSRDGWDRQAFF	TGTGCCAGCAGCCGGGATGGCTGGGATCGTCAAGCTTTCTTT
TRBJ2-5	TRBV6-5	-	-	CASSYGRRGETQYF	TGTGCCAGCAGTTACGGGAGGAGGGGAGAGACCCAGTACTTC